The 10 T cell receptor beta chains below all came from one sample that was sequenced in a study of CD8 T cells in Susac syndrome. A quantity of about 0.5 to 1 ug RNA underwent reverse transcription using random hexamers. TCRdb re-derived calls from the immunoSEQ multiplex PCR reads in MiXCR, one entry per CDR3 protein. The sample contains tens of thousands of distinct CDR3 sequences, about 96% of which appear only once. Sequenced sample: CD8+ T cells from PBMCs. Source of these receptors: a human donor with Susac syndrome.

The count of this clonotype is one. The chain is built from TRBV7-8 and TRBJ2-7; D not resolved. V was pared by 6 bases and J by 0 bases, with 6 bases between. The CDR3 is 12 amino acids. The germline V gene encodes CDR1 SGHVS and CDR2 FQNEAQ. CDR3 DNA sequence: TGTGCCAGCAGGGGCGCCTCCTACGAGCAGTACTTC. This codes for CASRGASYEQYF.

The chain uses TRBV5-1 and TRBJ2-6, with no clear D. CDR3 length equals 14 residues. Germline CDR1 is SGHRS and CDR2 is YFSETQ. Trimming took 2 bases from V and 4 from J, leaving 7 bases between them. CDR3 loop: CASSLGAGANVLTF. CDR3 coding DNA: TGCGCCAGCAGCTTAGGAGCCGGGGCCAACGTCCTGACTTTC.

The chain links TRBV12-3 or TRBV12-4 to TRBJ2-5, with 11 bases fitting TRBD2. There are 17 residues in the CDR3. The J segment lost 1 base and the V segment lost 4 bases, leaving 8 bases of the junction unmatched. The CDR3 region is CASSSNTGTSGQETQYF. The DNA of the CDR3 is TGTGCCAGCAGTTCGAACACCGGGACTAGCGGCCAAGAGACCCAGTACTTC.

The chain uses TRBV5-1 and TRBJ1-2, with D maybe TRBD1 (5 bases). Between the trimmed V and J ends, which lost 5 bases and 4 bases, there was a span of 12 bases. Germline V gene lookup returns CDR1 SGHRS and CDR2 YFSETQ. The CDR3 has 13 amino acids. The DNA of the CDR3 is TGCGCCAGCAGAACGACAGACTTCTATGGCTACACCTTC. Its translation is CASRTTDFYGYTF.

The chain employs TRBV5-1 and TRBJ2-5; D not certain. CDR3 length: 15 residues. The V and J ends lost 0 bases and 6 bases respectively, with 15 bases between them. The V gene's germline CDR1 is SGHRS and CDR2 YFSETQ. This CDR3 reads CASSLAHALVQTQYF. The CDR3 coding sequence is TGCGCCAGCAGCTTGGCTCATGCCTTGGTACAGACCCAGTACTTC.

The gene calls are TRBV2 and TRBJ2-5, with D possibly matching TRBD1 (5 bases). V lost 3 bases and J lost 5, with 13 bases in between. Germline CDR1 is SNHLY and CDR2 is FYNNEI. The CDR3 contains 14 residues. CDR3 protein: CASSDLGVVETQYF. The CDR3 DNA reads as TGTGCCAGCAGTGATCTAGGGGTCGTGGAGACCCAGTACTTC.

This chain links TRBV6-5 with TRBJ2-2, with D possibly being TRBD2 (5 bases). CDR1 and CDR2 from the germline V gene are MNHEY and SVGAGI. The CDR3 covers 17 residues. Trimming shortened V by 2 bases and J by 0 bases, and 13 bases separated the two germline ends. The CDR3 bases are TGTGCCAGCAGTTACGAGAGGGCGGCGGCGAACACCGGGGAGCTGTTTTTT. Translating it yields CASSYERAAANTGELFF.

The chain couples TRBV10-3 to TRBJ2-4, with a possible D match to TRBD2 (5 bases). This CDR3 has 16 residues. The V gene lost 4 bases and the J gene lost 8 bases, with 21 bases spanning the gap. Germline-derived CDR1 and CDR2 are ENHRY and SYGVKD. The CDR3 region has the DNA TGTGCCATCAGTGGGGCTATAGGTGCGTCGCGGGACATTCAGTACTTC. The encoded protein is CAISGAIGASRDIQYF.

This chain joins TRBV3-1 and TRBJ2-1; TRBD2 agrees at 7 bases. This CDR3 comprises 15 residues. The germline CDR1 and CDR2 sequences are LGHDT and YNNKEL (reference sequence). With V trimmed by 0 bases and J by 4 bases, 3 bases remained unmatched. This CDR3 reads CASSQESGAYNEQFF. The DNA for the CDR3 is TGTGCCAGCAGCCAAGAGAGCGGGGCTTACAATGAGCAGTTCTTC.

V and J are TRBV20-1 and TRBJ2-7; 9 positions agree with TRBD2. This CDR3 spans 13 amino acids. Looked up from germline, CDR1 is DFQATT and CDR2 is SNEGSKA (reference sequence). The V and J ends lost 6 bases and 4 bases, in that order; junction bases with no gene match: 7. The CDR3 here is CSARPAGGYEQYF. The CDR3 coding sequence is TGCAGTGCCCGTCCGGCGGGGGGGTACGAGCAGTACTTC.